This TCR beta chain was sequenced for a study of vaccination effects on CD4 cells after COVID-19. As concerns this clone: Antigen specificity is unknown.

Regarding the study as a whole: Sampling in the study covered few convalescent patients and included no early post-infection timepoints.

The data were produced by immunoSEQ multiplex PCR, yet TCRdb's version contains in-frame clones alone and is incomplete. The table includes 40,000 or so clones, approximately 74% detected once. CDR3 length: 15 amino acids. From germline, CDR1 is SGHNT and CDR2 YYREEE (reference sequence). Trimming cost V 4 bases and J 10 bases, with 18 bases left between them. Isolation of CD4+ T cells took place after about 10 days of culture. Material: CD4+ T cells from PBMCs cultured without peptide, obtained before COVID-19 vaccination. The chain has TRBV5-4 and TRBJ1-6, with D maybe TRBD1 (6 bases). The receptor comes from a human donor who received a COVID-19 vaccine. CDR3 loop: CASSRQTGMYSPLHF. The CDR3 DNA reads TGTGCCAGCAGCCGTCAGACAGGAATGTACTCACCCCTCCACTTT.